This TCR beta chain came from a study of neoadjuvant nivolumab and ipilimumab in lung cancer. The V segment lost 2 bases and the J segment 10 bases; nucleotides outside the gene matches: 3. The CDR3 has 13 residues. The germline gives CDR1 MNHEY, CDR2 SVGAGI. The assay was immunoSEQ multiplex PCR, and TCRdb's table has in-frame clones only and misses some. Of 4,000 to 5,500 clones listed, roughly 81% were seen once; the top ten hold roughly 13%. Study results and caveats: Pretherapy blood TCR richness correlated positively with resected tumor richness. Compared with tumor-adjacent uninvolved lung, resected tumors showed greater richness and clonality. Only two of four nivolumab-treated tumors gained richness and clonality by surgery. Pathologic regression was not significantly tied to TCR clonality.

Comment on this clone: Its specificity is not known.

This rearrangement joins TRBV6-5 to TRBJ2-3, with 10 bases identical to TRBD2. Sequenced here: adjacent normal lung tissue, sampled after neoadjuvant nivolumab, alone or with ipilimumab, at or shortly before surgery. This TCR came from an adult with non-small cell lung cancer. The chain's CDR3 is CASSYERGGAQYF. In nucleotides, the CDR3 is TGTGCCAGCAGTTACGAGCGGGGGGGCGCGCAGTATTTT.